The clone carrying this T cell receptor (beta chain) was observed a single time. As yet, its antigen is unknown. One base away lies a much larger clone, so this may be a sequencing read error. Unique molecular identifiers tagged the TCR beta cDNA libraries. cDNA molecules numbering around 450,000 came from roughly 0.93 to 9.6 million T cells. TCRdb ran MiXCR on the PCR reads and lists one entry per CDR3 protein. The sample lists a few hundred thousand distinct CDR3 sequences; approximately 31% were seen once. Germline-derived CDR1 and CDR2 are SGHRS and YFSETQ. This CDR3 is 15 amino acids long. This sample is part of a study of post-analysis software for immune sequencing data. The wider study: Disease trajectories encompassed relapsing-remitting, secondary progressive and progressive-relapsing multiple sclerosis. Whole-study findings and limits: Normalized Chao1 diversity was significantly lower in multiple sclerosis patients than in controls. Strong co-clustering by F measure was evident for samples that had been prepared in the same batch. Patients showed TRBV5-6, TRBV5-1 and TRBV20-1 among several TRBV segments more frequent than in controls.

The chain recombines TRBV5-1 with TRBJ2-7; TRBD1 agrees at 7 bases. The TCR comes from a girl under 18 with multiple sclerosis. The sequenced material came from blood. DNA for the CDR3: TGCACCAGCAGCCCCCGACAGGGAACCTCCTACGAGCAGTACTTC. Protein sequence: CTSSPRQGTSYEQYF.